This T cell receptor (beta chain) was captured in a study of Ad26.COV2.S vaccination and SARS-CoV-2 variants. Study overall: Of the COV1001 trial arms, the Ad26.COV2.S arm included the donor.

Documented treatment: 15 to 20 received Ad26.COV2.S at low or high dose, single or two shots; a few received placebo; per-sample allocation not given. Sampling took place 63 days after the first vaccine or placebo injection. Ad26 vector vaccine expressed Wuhan-strain SARS-CoV-2 spike. Findings and caveats of the study: Spike-specific responses of CD8+ and CD4+ T cells were reported to display substantial breadth after vaccination.

Clones were sequenced by immunoSEQ multiplex PCR, and TCRdb holds only the in-frame ones, with some missing. The table has some 320,000 clones, around 83% seen once. As regards this clone: Its cognate antigen is unknown.

The CDR3 spans 20 residues. V lost 4 bases to trimming and J lost 1 base; unmatched junction nucleotides: 16. In germline, CDR1 is SGDLS, CDR2 YYNGEE. This receptor was taken from a person aged 18-65 years who received the Ad26.COV2.S COVID-19 vaccine or a placebo. The V gene is TRBV9, the J gene TRBJ2-1, with 11 bases matching TRBD2. The input for sequencing was peripheral blood, taken in a trial of Ad26.COV2.S vaccine versus placebo. CDR3 loop: CASSPRGLAGSSNSYNEQFF. Written as DNA, the CDR3 is TGTGCCAGCAGCCCTCGCGGACTAGCGGGCTCTTCCAATTCCTACAATGAGCAGTTCTTC.